The 30 T cell receptor beta chains presented below share a single source sample, sequenced in a study of T-cell reconstitution after alpha-beta-depleted transplantation in children. Preparation of the TCRbeta library used unique molecular identifiers. TCRdb recomputed calls from the PCR reads with MiXCR, one row per CDR3 protein. The sample shows 190,000 or so distinct CDR3 sequences, 6% to 7% of them seen only once. The sample in question was PBMCs from the stem cell graft donor, obtained from the stem cell graft. The source of these receptors is a human donor who donated a stem cell graft to a child with Wiskott-Aldrich syndrome.

Comment on this clonotype: This may come from a read error, since a much larger clone is one base off. V usage is TRBV29-1 and J usage is TRBJ1-2; D is ambiguous. Trimming took off 7 bases at V and 2 bases at J, with 11 bases between the two ends. CDR1 is SQVTM and CDR2 is ANQGSEA in the germline V gene. The CDR3 extends over 12 amino acids. The CDR3, as DNA: TGCAGCGCGGTACTGGGGAACTATGGCTACACCTTC. This gives the protein CSAVLGNYGYTF.

This clonotype was counted at least ten times. The rearrangement joins TRBV7-2 to TRBJ2-5, with TRBD2 as a possible D gene (7 bases). V lost 4 bases to trimming and J lost 5 bases, with 17 bases between them. The CDR3 runs to 15 residues. The V gene's germline CDR1 is SGHTA and CDR2 FQGNSA. CDR3 protein: CASSSGGQLSETQYF. DNA of the CDR3: TGTGCCAGCAGCTCGGGGGGACAACTCTCTGAGACCCAGTACTTC.

This clonotype was found many times. V usage is TRBV10-2 and J usage is TRBJ2-7; 9 bases align to TRBD2. V lost 6 bases to trimming and J lost 0 bases; unmatched junction nucleotides: 3. This CDR3 spans 14 amino acids. CDR1 is WSHSY, CDR2 SAAADI, per germline. In DNA, the CDR3 is TGCGCCAGCAGAAGGACTAGCGACTCCTACGAGCAGTACTTC. This gives the protein CASRRTSDSYEQYF.

At least ten counts were recorded for this clonotype. The chain couples TRBV20-1 to TRBJ2-1, with 12 bases fitting TRBD2. The CDR3 runs 14 residues. The J segment lost 7 bases and the V segment lost 1 base, leaving 2 bases of the junction unmatched. Germline CDR1 and CDR2: DFQATT and SNEGSKA (reference sequence). CDR3 in amino acids: CSARGTSGGNEQFF. In nucleotides, the CDR3 is TGCAGTGCTAGAGGTACTAGCGGGGGGAATGAGCAGTTCTTC.

This clonotype was observed at least ten times. This chain joins TRBV28 and TRBJ2-3, with D tentatively TRBD2 (5 bases). The CDR3 runs to 14 residues. Trimming stripped 3 bases from V and 2 bases from J, with 9 bases between. Germline V gene sequence: CDR1 MDHEN, CDR2 SYDVKM. CDR3 nucleotides: TGTGCCAGCAGTTTCGACGGGGTCACAGATACGCAGTATTTT. This codes for CASSFDGVTDTQYF.

This clonotype came up many times. V usage is TRBV20-1 and J usage is TRBJ2-2; D gene uncertain. Germline lookup yields CDR1 DFQATT and CDR2 SNEGSKA (reference sequence). Trimming removed 5 bases at V and 4 bases at J, with 2 bases between. The CDR3 totals 10 residues. The CDR3 DNA reads TGCAGTGCTGGCACCGGGGAGCTGTTTTTT. This translates into CSAGTGELFF.

This clonotype was counted only a few times. The chain recombines TRBV7-9 with TRBJ1-2; D is possibly TRBD1 (6 bases). CDR3 length equals 13 residues. V lost 1 base, J lost 8 bases, and 11 bases lay in between. Germline V CDR1 and CDR2: SEHNR, FQNEAQ (reference sequence). This CDR3 reads CASSLEGGGGYTF. The CDR3 DNA sequence: TGTGCCAGCAGCTTAGAAGGGGGTGGCGGCTACACCTTC.

This clonotype was counted ten times or more. This sequence joins TRBV20-1 and TRBJ1-5; 7 nucleotides align to TRBD1. The CDR3 has 15 residues. CDR1 and CDR2 from the germline V gene are DFQATT and SNEGSKA (reference sequence). V lost 0 bases, J lost 7 bases, and 9 bases stayed unmatched. The DNA of the CDR3 is TGCAGTGCTAGAGATAGACAGGGCCCAGGGCAGCCCCAGCATTTT. It yields the protein CSARDRQGPGQPQHF.

This clonotype was found many times. V gene TRBV4-3 combines with J gene TRBJ1-2; weak D call: TRBD1 (5 bases). The germline V and J ends were trimmed by 4 bases and 3 bases, with 15 bases remaining between them. The germline V gene encodes CDR1 LGHNA and CDR2 YSLEER. This CDR3 is built from 15 residues. Written as DNA, the CDR3 is TGCGCCAGCAGCCGCAACCCTCAGGGAGACTATGGCTACACCTTC. Its protein product is CASSRNPQGDYGYTF.

The chain uses TRBV7-9 and TRBJ2-1; D is perhaps TRBD2 (6 bases). The V and J ends lost 1 base and 1 base respectively, with 11 bases between them. CDR1 SEHNR and CDR2 FQNEAQ come from the germline V gene (reference sequence). The CDR3 runs 16 residues. The DNA of the CDR3 is TGTGCCAGCAGCTTAGGAGCGGAGGGATCCTACAATGAGCAGTTCTTC. This translates into CASSLGAEGSYNEQFF.

The table lists this clonotype with many counts. J is TRBJ2-3 and V is TRBV10-2, with D hard to call. V was pared by 0 bases and J by 6 bases, with 13 bases between. The CDR3 covers 15 residues. Germline assignment: CDR1 WSHSY and CDR2 SAAADI. The CDR3 protein is CASSESWARADTQYF. For the CDR3, the DNA is TGCGCCAGCAGTGAGTCGTGGGCACGGGCCGATACGCAGTATTTT.

This clonotype showed up many times. V usage is TRBV12-3 or TRBV12-4 and J usage is TRBJ1-5, with D hard to call. The CDR3 length is 12 residues. The germline V and J ends were trimmed by 3 bases and 6 bases, with 6 bases remaining between them. The CDR3 here is CASSFSGQPQHF. CDR3 nucleotides: TGTGCCAGCAGTTTTTCCGGTCAGCCCCAGCATTTT.

This clonotype has a count of ten or more. V gene TRBV3-1 combines with J gene TRBJ2-5; D not certain. This CDR3 contains 14 residues. Germline V gene lookup returns CDR1 LGHDT and CDR2 YNNKEL (reference sequence). The ends were cut back, 3 bases at V and 2 bases at J, with 10 bases in the middle. The CDR3 protein is CASSQGGEQETQYF. CDR3 coding DNA: TGTGCCAGCAGCCAGGGCGGAGAACAAGAGACCCAGTACTTC.

In its sample, this clonotype was seen a few times. V gene TRBV5-1 combines with J gene TRBJ2-5, with 7 bases lining up with TRBD1. Germline V gene data show CDR1 as SGHRS and CDR2 as YFSETQ. After removal of 4 bases from V and 6 bases from J, the junction contained 12 bases not matched to a gene. CDR3 length: 15 residues. The CDR3 nucleotides are TGCGCCAGCAGCGAACCGGGACAGCTTGGAAAGACCCAGTACTTC. Translating it yields CASSEPGQLGKTQYF.

The sample holds many counts of this clonotype. V is TRBV6-5 and J is TRBJ2-2; either TRBD1 or TRBD2 may supply D (7 bases each). With 6 bases removed from V and 6 bases from J, the gap between germline ends came to 14 bases. The germline V gene has CDR1 MNHEY and CDR2 SVGAGI. This CDR3 region has 14 residues. The CDR3 spells CASRRGTEAGELFF. CDR3 DNA: TGTGCCAGCAGGCGGGGGACAGAGGCCGGGGAGCTGTTTTTT.

Ten or more counts support this clonotype. The V call is TRBV5-1, the J call TRBJ1-2, with TRBD1 as a possible D gene (5 bases). Germline V lookup: CDR1 SGHRS, CDR2 YFSETQ. CDR3 length equals 13 residues. The germline V and J ends were trimmed by 2 bases and 7 bases, with 12 bases remaining between them. In DNA form, the CDR3 reads TGCGCCAGCAGCTTTCAGGGTGGTGGTGGCTACACCTTC. Translation: CASSFQGGGGYTF.

This clonotype was picked up many times. The chain has TRBV14 and TRBJ2-1; D is uncertain. The CDR3 spans 15 residues. Trimming took off 6 bases at V and 3 bases at J, with 15 bases between the two ends. Germline CDR1 is SGHDN and CDR2 is FVKESK. In DNA, the CDR3 is TGTGCCAGCAGTCCTCTGAGCGAGCTCTACAATGAGCAGTTCTTC. Amino acids: CASSPLSELYNEQFF. The full variable domain, with the rest looked up from reference TRBV14 and TRBJ2-1, is EAGVTQFPSHSVIEKGQTVTLRCDPISGHDNLYWYRRVMGKEIKFLLHFVKESKQDESGMPNNRFLAERTGGTYSTLKVQPAELEDSGVYFCASSPLSELYNEQFFGPGTRLTVL.

This clonotype was recorded at least ten times. The chain employs TRBV12-3 or TRBV12-4 and TRBJ1-2; D is perhaps TRBD1 (5 bases). The V and J ends lost 7 bases and 4 bases respectively, with 13 bases between them. This CDR3 is 13 amino acids long. CDR3 sequence reads: CASTLPGGYGYTF. CDR3 coding DNA: TGTGCCAGCACCCTACCCGGGGGCTATGGCTACACCTTC.

The table lists this clonotype with many counts. This chain uses TRBV20-1 with TRBJ2-1, with 11 bases fitting TRBD2. The J segment lost 3 bases and the V segment lost 0 bases, leaving 4 bases of the junction unmatched. Germline V gene data show CDR1 as DFQATT and CDR2 as SNEGSKA (reference sequence). The CDR3 covers 16 residues. In DNA form, the CDR3 reads TGCAGTGCTAGAGATCCTAGCGGGGGGTACTACAATGAGCAGTTCTTC. Its protein product is CSARDPSGGYYNEQFF.

This clonotype was picked up many times. This chain connects TRBV5-5 to TRBJ2-7; 7 nucleotides align to TRBD2. CDR3 length equals 15 residues. Per the germline V gene, CDR1 is SGHKS and CDR2 is YYEKEE (reference sequence). The V and J ends lost 0 bases and 2 bases, in that order; junction bases with no gene match: 5. The CDR3 protein is CASSLDTGGPYEQYF. CDR3 nucleotides: TGTGCCAGCAGCTTGGACACGGGAGGACCCTACGAGCAGTACTTC.

At least ten counts were recorded for this clonotype. This chain connects TRBV24-1 to TRBJ2-1; 7 bases match TRBD2. Germline values: CDR1 KGHDR, CDR2 SFDVKD. After removal of 2 bases from V and 5 bases from J, the junction contained 5 bases not matched to a gene. This CDR3 region has 15 residues. CDR3 region: CATSDSSGGDNEQFF. The CDR3 DNA reads as TGTGCCACCAGTGATTCTTCGGGGGGTGACAATGAGCAGTTCTTC.

Ten or more counts support this clonotype. The genes are TRBV12-3 or TRBV12-4 and TRBJ1-1; 8 positions match TRBD1. J lost 6 bases, V lost 3 bases, and 9 bases had no gene match. This CDR3 has 15 residues. Here the CDR3 reads CASSLHTPQGAEAFF. Written as DNA, the CDR3 is TGTGCCAGCAGTTTGCATACACCACAGGGGGCTGAAGCTTTCTTT.

This clonotype has ten or more counts. This rearrangement joins TRBV7-8 to TRBJ1-6; 9 nucleotides agree with TRBD1. This CDR3 region has 14 residues. Per the germline V gene, CDR1 is SGHVS and CDR2 is FQNEAQ. The trim removed 5 bases at V and 8 bases at J, leaving 4 bases unmatched. The CDR3 DNA sequence: TGTGCCAGCAGCCCGGGACAGGGAGATTCACCCCTCCACTTT. It encodes CASSPGQGDSPLHF. The full variable domain, completed using reference TRBV7-8 and TRBJ1-6, is GAGVSQSPRYKVAKRGQDVALRCDPISGHVSLFWYQQALGQGPEFLTYFQNEAQLDKSGLPSDRFFAERPEGSVSTLKIQRTQQEDSAVYLCASSPGQGDSPLHFGNGTRLTVT.

This clonotype was seen a few times. This sequence joins TRBV5-1 and TRBJ2-7; tentatively, D is TRBD1 (5 bases). The V and J ends lost 7 bases and 3 bases respectively, with 20 bases between them. CDR3 size: 15 residues. Germline V gene data show CDR1 as SGHRS and CDR2 as YFSETQ. The CDR3 protein is CASAPAGKAFYEQYF. The CDR3 DNA follows: TGCGCCAGCGCCCCGGCAGGGAAAGCGTTCTACGAGCAGTACTTC.

This clonotype was recorded many times. The chain carries TRBV5-1 and TRBJ2-7, with D maybe TRBD1 (6 bases). The CDR3 totals 15 residues. The germline V and J ends were trimmed by 4 bases and 0 bases, with 14 bases remaining between them. From germline, CDR1 is SGHRS and CDR2 YFSETQ. Here the CDR3 DNA reads TGCGCCAGCAGCACCCCCGGGACAAGCTCCTACGAGCAGTACTTC. Its translation: CASSTPGTSSYEQYF. Using reference TRBV5-1 and TRBJ2-7 for the parts outside the CDR3, the full variable domain is KAGVTQTPRYLIKTRGQQVTLSCSPISGHRSVSWYQQTPGQGLQFLFEYFSETQRNKGNFPGRFSGRQFSNSRSEMNVSTLELGDSALYLCASSTPGTSSYEQYFGPGTRLTVT.

V is TRBV20-1 and J is TRBJ1-4; D gene uncertain. Trimming shortened V by 1 base and J by 3 bases, and 9 bases separated the two germline ends. The CDR3 totals 14 residues. Germline CDR1 reads DFQATT; CDR2 reads SNEGSKA (reference sequence). The CDR3 region is CSARGSGANEKLFF. The CDR3 nucleotides read TGCAGTGCTAGAGGAAGTGGGGCTAATGAAAAACTGTTTTTT.

This clonotype turned up a few times. The chain joins TRBV7-9 to TRBJ2-5, with TRBD2 as a possible D gene (6 bases). The V gene's germline CDR1 is SEHNR and CDR2 FQNEAQ (reference sequence). Trimming took off 5 bases at V and 0 bases at J, with 19 bases between the two ends. The CDR3 extends over 17 amino acids. The CDR3 is CASSTRREIRHQETQYF. As DNA, the CDR3 is TGTGCCAGCAGCACCCGTCGGGAGATCCGCCACCAAGAGACCCAGTACTTC.

This clonotype was seen ten or more times. The chain links TRBV15 to TRBJ2-1; 8 bases align to TRBD2. This CDR3 contains 17 residues. With 3 bases clipped from V and 0 bases from J, the junction kept 7 bases outside the gene matches. Germline assignment: CDR1 LNHNV and CDR2 YYDKDF (reference sequence). CDR3 coding DNA: TGTGCCACCAGCAGCACTAGCGGTTTGATCTCCTACAATGAGCAGTTCTTC. Encoded protein: CATSSTSGLISYNEQFF. Full variable domain (rest looked up from reference TRBV15 and TRBJ2-1): DAMVIQNPRYQVTQFGKPVTLSCSQTLNHNVMYWYQQKSSQAPKLLFHYYDKDFNNEADTPDNFQSRRPNTSFCFLDIRSPGLGDTAMYLCATSSTSGLISYNEQFFGPGTRLTVL.

This clonotype was detected many times. V gene TRBV29-1 combines with J gene TRBJ1-2; D is ambiguous. CDR1 is SQVTM and CDR2 is ANQGSEA in the germline V gene. The CDR3 sequence is 12 residues long. The V end was cut by 1 base, the J end by 5 bases, with 8 bases between. The DNA for the CDR3 is TGCAGCGTTGAAGTCCAGGTGTATGGCTACACCTTC. Translation: CSVEVQVYGYTF. Using reference TRBV29-1 and TRBJ1-2 for the parts outside the CDR3, the full variable domain is SAVISQKPSRDICQRGTSLTIQCQVDSQVTMMFWYRQQPGQSLTLIATANQGSEATYESGFVIDKFPISRPNLTFSTLTVSNMSPEDSSIYLCSVEVQVYGYTFGSGTRLTVV.

This clonotype was seen more than once but under ten times. The rearrangement links TRBV20-1 to TRBJ2-1, with unresolved D. The V gene lost 3 bases and the J gene lost 7 bases, with 13 bases spanning the gap. This CDR3 is 13 amino acids long. The germline gives CDR1 DFQATT, CDR2 SNEGSKA (reference sequence). The CDR3 loop is CSASGLGLNEQFF. The CDR3 DNA is TGCAGTGCTAGTGGCCTAGGCTTGAATGAGCAGTTCTTC.